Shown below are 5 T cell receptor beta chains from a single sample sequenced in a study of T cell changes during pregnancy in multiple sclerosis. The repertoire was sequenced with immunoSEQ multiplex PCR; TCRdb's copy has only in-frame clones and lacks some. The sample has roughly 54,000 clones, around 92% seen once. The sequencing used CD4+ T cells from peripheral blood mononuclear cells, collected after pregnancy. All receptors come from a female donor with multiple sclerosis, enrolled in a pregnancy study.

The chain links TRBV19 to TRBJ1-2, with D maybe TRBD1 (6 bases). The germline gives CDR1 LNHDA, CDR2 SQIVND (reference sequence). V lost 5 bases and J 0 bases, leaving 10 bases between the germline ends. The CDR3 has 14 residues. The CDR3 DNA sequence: TGTGCCAGTAGTCGGACAGTAACTAACTATGGCTACACCTTC. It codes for CASSRTVTNYGYTF.

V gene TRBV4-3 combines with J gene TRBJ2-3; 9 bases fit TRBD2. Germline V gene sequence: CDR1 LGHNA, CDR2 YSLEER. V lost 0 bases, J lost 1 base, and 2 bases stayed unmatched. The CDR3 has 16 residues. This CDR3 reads CASSQDSSGGTDTQYF. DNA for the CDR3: TGCGCCAGCAGCCAAGACTCTAGCGGGGGCACAGATACGCAGTATTTT.

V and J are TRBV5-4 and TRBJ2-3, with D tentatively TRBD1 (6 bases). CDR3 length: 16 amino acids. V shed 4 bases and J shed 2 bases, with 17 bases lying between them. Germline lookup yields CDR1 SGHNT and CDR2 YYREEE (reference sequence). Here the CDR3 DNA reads TGTGCCAGCAGCCCTCCAACAGGGAACCCCACAGATACGCAGTATTTT. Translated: CASSPPTGNPTDTQYF. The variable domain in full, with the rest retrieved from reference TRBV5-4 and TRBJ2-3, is ETGVTQSPTHLIKTRGQQVTLRCSSQSGHNTVSWYQQALGQGPQFIFQYYREEENGRGNFPPRFSGLQFPNYSSELNVNALELDDSALYLCASSPPTGNPTDTQYFGPGTRLTVL.

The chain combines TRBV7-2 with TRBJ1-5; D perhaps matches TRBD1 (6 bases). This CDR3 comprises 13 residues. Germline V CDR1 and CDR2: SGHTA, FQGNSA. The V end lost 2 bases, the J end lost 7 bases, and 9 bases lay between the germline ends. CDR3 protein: CASSLYRDQPQHF. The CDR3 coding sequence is TGTGCCAGCAGCTTATACAGGGACCAGCCCCAGCATTTT.

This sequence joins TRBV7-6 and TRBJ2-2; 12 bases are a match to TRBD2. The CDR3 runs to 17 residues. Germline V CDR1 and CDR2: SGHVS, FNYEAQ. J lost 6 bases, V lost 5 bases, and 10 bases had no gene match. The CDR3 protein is CASSRSLGLAGSGELFF. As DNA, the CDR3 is TGTGCCAGCAGCCGTAGCTTGGGACTAGCGGGTTCCGGGGAGCTGTTTTTT.